One sample yielded the 13 T cell receptor beta chains listed below, sequenced in a study of T cells after yellow fever vaccination. Each CDR3 protein gets one entry after TCRdb re-called the 5' RACE reads with MiXCR. This sample has a few hundred thousand distinct CDR3 sequences, with 3.5% to 4.5% found just once. The specimen was PBMCs, collected 15 days after the yellow fever booster vaccination. All receptors derive from a man between 18 and 35 years old who received the YFV17D yellow fever vaccine.

This chain uses TRBV7-2 with TRBJ2-3; 11 bases match TRBD2. J was trimmed by 4 bases and V by 5 bases; bases with no gene match: 5. CDR3 length equals 15 residues. Germline V gene sequence: CDR1 SGHTA, CDR2 FQGNSA. The CDR3 DNA reads TGTGCCAGCAGCCCGGGGACTAGCGGACCAGATACGCAGTATTTT. It specifies CASSPGTSGPDTQYF.

The sample holds a few counts of this clonotype. This chain uses TRBV5-1 with TRBJ2-1, with 10 positions matching TRBD1. The CDR3 has 14 residues. Germline assignment: CDR1 SGHRS and CDR2 YFSETQ. V dropped 0 bases and J dropped 8; count of bases not matched to a gene: 2. For the CDR3, the DNA is TGCGCCAGCAGCTTGGAGACAGGGGGCGATGAGCAGTTCTTC. Translating it yields CASSLETGGDEQFF.

The sample holds a few counts of this clonotype. The rearrangement uses TRBV5-8 and TRBJ2-5; unclear D gene. The CDR3 covers 13 residues. V lost 0 bases and J lost 5, with 8 bases in between. Germline loops: CDR1 SGHTS, CDR2 YDEGEE. The CDR3 protein is CASSLEGPETQYF. The CDR3, as DNA: TGTGCCAGCAGCTTGGAGGGCCCGGAGACCCAGTACTTC.

This clonotype came up many times. This rearrangement joins TRBV4-3 to TRBJ1-1; possible D gene TRBD1, 5 bases. Germline lookup yields CDR1 LGHNA and CDR2 YSLEER. The CDR3 extends over 14 amino acids. V was cut by 0 bases and J by 10 bases, with 15 bases left in between. CDR3 sequence: CASSQDWGRQPAFF. Here the CDR3 DNA reads TGCGCCAGCAGCCAAGATTGGGGCAGACAACCAGCTTTCTTT.

In this sample, this clonotype turned up many times. The rearrangement uses TRBV27 and TRBJ2-3; D may be TRBD2 (6 bases). Germline V CDR1 and CDR2: MNHEY, SMNVEV (reference sequence). There are 15 residues in the CDR3. Trimming removed 6 bases from V and 2 bases from J, with 15 bases in between. The CDR3 loop reads CASSALAKFTDTQYF. CDR3 nucleotides: TGTGCCAGCAGCGCTCTAGCGAAGTTCACAGATACGCAGTATTTT.

Many counts were recorded for this clonotype. The chain joins TRBV9 to TRBJ2-3; 11 positions match TRBD2. Trimming at V came to 0 bases and at J to 0 bases, leaving 12 bases not matched to a gene. This CDR3 contains 20 residues. From germline, CDR1 is SGDLS and CDR2 YYNGEE. CDR3 region: CASSVALAGGLGGSTDTQYF. The CDR3 DNA reads as TGTGCCAGCAGCGTAGCCCTAGCGGGGGGTCTCGGTGGCAGCACAGATACGCAGTATTTT.

In this sample, this clonotype turned up many times. The chain has TRBV4-1 and TRBJ2-1; D gene unclear. V was clipped by 0 bases and J by 11 bases, with 8 bases between them. Germline-derived CDR1 and CDR2 are MGHRA and YSYEKL. This CDR3 has 12 residues. The CDR3 region is CASSQDPWQQFF. The CDR3 DNA reads TGCGCCAGCAGCCAAGATCCGTGGCAGCAGTTCTTC.

This clonotype was picked up many times. The chain uses TRBV7-2 and TRBJ2-1; 7 nucleotides align to TRBD1. Germline V gene data show CDR1 as SGHTA and CDR2 as FQGNSA. This CDR3 contains 15 residues. Trimming cost V 5 bases and J 4 bases; bases outside gene matches: 8. The CDR3 region is CASSQDRATYNEQFF. The CDR3 DNA follows: TGTGCCAGCAGCCAAGACAGGGCTACGTACAATGAGCAGTTCTTC.

For the CDR3, the DNA is TGCAGTGCTTATAGGACTAGCGGGGGAGCGGATACGCAGTATTTT. Its protein is CSAYRTSGGADTQYF. This chain uses TRBV20-1 with TRBJ2-3; 13 bases match TRBD2. CDR3 length: 15 residues. Trimming at V came to 5 bases and at J to 6 bases, leaving 8 bases not matched to a gene. Germline-derived CDR1 and CDR2 are DFQATT and SNEGSKA (reference sequence).

This clonotype was detected a few times. The rearrangement joins TRBV12-3 or TRBV12-4 to TRBJ1-6; D may be TRBD1 (5 bases). The CDR3 has 12 amino acids. V was cut by 3 bases and J by 10 bases, with 7 bases left in between. The CDR3 region is CASSFQGSPLHF. The CDR3 DNA reads TGTGCCAGCAGTTTTCAGGGCTCACCCCTCCACTTT.

In this sample, this clonotype turned up many times. CDR3 nucleotides: TGTGCCAGCTCCCCGTCGGACTCCCGAGGGAGCACCTTC. Protein product: CASSPSDSRGSTF. V and J are TRBV18 and TRBJ1-2; D unresolved. This CDR3 has 13 amino acids. Trimming cost V 6 bases and J 13 bases, with 21 bases left between them. Germline-derived CDR1 and CDR2 are KGHSH and LQKENI.

This chain joins TRBV24-1 and TRBJ1-1; D may be TRBD1 (5 bases). V was trimmed by 7 bases and J by 1 base, leaving 12 bases between them. CDR1 and CDR2 from the germline V gene are KGHDR and SFDVKD. CDR3 length: 14 residues. The CDR3 coding sequence is TGTGCCACCAGGGGCACCGGGGGGAACACTGAAGCTTTCTTT. Translating it yields CATRGTGGNTEAFF.

As DNA, the CDR3 is TGCGCCAGCAGCGGGACAGGGGTTGAGCAGTTCTTC. Encoded protein: CASSGTGVEQFF. The gene calls are TRBV5-1 and TRBJ2-1, with 10 bases that match TRBD1. Germline V lookup: CDR1 SGHRS, CDR2 YFSETQ. The CDR3 runs 12 residues. The ends lost 4 bases at V and 9 bases at J; junction bases unmatched: 1.